The clone carrying this T cell receptor beta chain showed up many times. TCR alpha and beta CDR3 regions were amplified from RNA using iRepertoire nested multiplex PCR. MiXCR was run by TCRdb on the multiplex PCR reads, yielding one entry per CDR3 protein. The sample includes under 130,000 distinct CDR3 sequences, about 30% of them seen just once. The data were taken from a study of glioma-infiltrating T cells. CDR3 size: 13 residues. V lost 5 bases, J lost 5 bases, and 5 bases stayed unmatched. Germline lookup yields CDR1 DFQATT and CDR2 SNEGSKA (reference sequence). The sample was glioma tissue, nonneoplastic brain tissue, or PBMCs (not recorded which). This TCR derives from a human donor with low-grade glioma or glioblastoma, undergoing nonglioma brain surgery, or in good health (not recorded which). The V and J genes are TRBV20-1 and TRBJ1-2, with 10 bases aligning to TRBD1. The DNA for the CDR3 is TGCAGTGCTGCCGGGACAGGGGAATATGGCTACACCTTC. It codes for CSAAGTGEYGYTF.